These 2 T cell receptor beta chains came from one sample sequenced in a study of T cell repertoires in cytomegalovirus infection. Using its own MiXCR run on the reads, TCRdb lists one record per CDR3 protein. The repertoire consists of hundreds of thousands of distinct CDR3 sequences, with 20% to 25% occurring once and the leading ten covering approximately 8%. The sequenced sample consisted of CD8+ T cells from PBMCs. The receptors come from a human donor in good health (CMV status not recorded). Some clones in this sample may be carry-over from other donors' samples.

This clonotype was seen more than once but under ten times. The CDR3 nucleotides read TGTGCCAGCAGCAGAACCCGGGACAGGGATTTGGCTGAAGCTTTCTTT. It encodes CASSRTRDRDLAEAFF. The gene calls are TRBV13 and TRBJ1-1; the match to TRBD1 covers 9 bases. The CDR3 covers 16 residues. The ends lost 5 bases at V and 6 bases at J; junction bases unmatched: 13. The V gene's germline CDR1 is PRHDT and CDR2 FYEKMQ (reference sequence).

This clonotype was recorded many times. The rearrangement uses TRBV7-8 and TRBJ2-2; D is uncertain. V shed 0 bases and J shed 1 base, with 6 bases lying between them. Germline V gene sequence: CDR1 SGHVS, CDR2 FQNEAQ. The CDR3 covers 15 residues. CDR3 DNA: TGTGCCAGCAGCTTAGCCCTTATGAACACCGGGGAGCTGTTTTTT. It codes for CASSLALMNTGELFF.